This is a list of T cell receptor beta chains from one sample in a study of T cells after yellow fever vaccination. Via MiXCR, TCRdb re-called the 5' RACE reads, giving one row per CDR3 protein. This sample has roughly 70,000 distinct CDR3 sequences, with just under 8% found just once. This material consisted of CD8+ T cells sorted from PBMCs, taken on the day of the yellow fever booster vaccination. The receptors here all came from a man aged 30 to 45 who received the YFV17D yellow fever vaccine. Each CDR3 is given with its conserved first and last residue.

TRBJ2-3,TRBV19,CASSIDLTGSGTDTQYF
TRBJ2-7,TRBV18,CASSPGAGAAYEQYF
TRBJ2-1,TRBV7-3,CASSLGYYNEQFF
TRBJ2-1,TRBV4-1,CASSQYLAGADRYNEQFF
TRBJ2-5,TRBV7-8,CASSLPGLGQETQYF
TRBJ2-1,TRBV29-1,CSVELLAGAGNEQFF
TRBJ2-7,TRBV7-3,CASSLIDRGYIWFFYEQYF
TRBJ2-1,TRBV13,CASSSGGSGYNEQFF
TRBJ2-7,TRBV29-1,CSVREGTGEQYF
TRBJ2-7,TRBV12-5,CASAPPAGTGNHEQYF
TRBJ2-3,TRBV4-3,CASSQDPLPSLGTDTQYF
TRBJ1-2,TRBV20-1,CSANTDPYGYTF
TRBJ2-7,TRBV2,CASTGAEFSYEQYF
TRBJ2-2,TRBV19,CATPRVTGELFF
TRBJ2-1,TRBV7-2,CASSFTSGSGGEQFF
TRBJ2-7,TRBV7-6,CASSLEVAGGHEQYF
TRBJ2-1,TRBV25-1,CASSRVGSNEQFF
TRBJ2-7,TRBV5-1,CASSLEANSYEQYF
TRBJ2-3,TRBV9,CASSVVSSGSADTQYF
TRBJ2-2,TRBV28,CASSPLLGGTGGELFF
TRBJ2-7,TRBV7-6,CASSLNERWAAYEQYF
TRBJ2-7,TRBV29-1,CSAKLADFYEQYF
TRBJ2-5,TRBV10-2,CASSESWDRQYF
TRBJ2-3,TRBV29-1,CSVVSGTVTDTQYF
TRBJ2-5,TRBV25-1,CASSEESGRYPETQYF
TRBJ2-2,TRBV11-2,CASSLDPGPTGELFF
TRBJ2-1,TRBV10-3,CAISEEGIEQFF
TRBJ2-5,TRBV12-3/TRBV12-4,CASSYGGQQETQYF
TRBJ2-7,TRBV9,CASSVAPIAGMTYEQYF
TRBJ2-3,TRBV7-9,CASSFWGTSTDTQYF
TRBJ2-2,TRBV19,CASSNYRDRGPGELFF
TRBJ2-5,TRBV5-1,CASSSLPGQGGGQETQYF
TRBJ2-4,TRBV27,CASSDDTHQGTKNIQYF
TRBJ2-7,TRBV4-1,CASSQEAGGSYEQYF
TRBJ2-7,TRBV12-3/TRBV12-4,CASSLGRVPYEQYF
TRBJ2-5,TRBV2,CASRGPQETQYF
TRBJ2-7,TRBV4-2,CASSQEGRGYEQYF
TRBJ2-5,TRBV7-9,CASSYGLRSPWSQYF
TRBJ2-5,TRBV28,CASSLPPTQGAVEETQYF
TRBJ2-7,TRBV27,CASSPGPGQSYEQYF
TRBJ2-1,TRBV19,CASSIEGRGSYNEQFF
TRBJ2-5,TRBV6-1,CASTELMSLETQYF
TRBJ2-5,TRBV20-1,CSAPTGTGFWETQYF
TRBJ2-7,TRBV7-8,CASSSPAEVGNYEQYF
TRBJ2-5,TRBV6-2/TRBV6-3,CASSYSPGLAGEAGKETQYF
TRBJ2-3,TRBV4-3,CASSPIEKGGSDTQYF
TRBJ2-1,TRBV7-3,CASSLNSGPFDEQFF
TRBJ2-1,TRBV9,CASNTQPLSGYNEQFF
TRBJ2-7,TRBV6-5,CASSFIATSYEQYF
TRBJ2-1,TRBV7-2,CASSSLGLGYNEQFF
TRBJ2-7,TRBV12-3/TRBV12-4,CASSFPAKREQYF
TRBJ1-2,TRBV20-1,CSARGTDNYGYTF
TRBJ2-7,TRBV27,CASSLLGGVSYEQYF
TRBJ2-3,TRBV19,CASSIWGPWWADTQYF
TRBJ2-5,TRBV10-3,CAISEILAGDQETQYF